These 11 T cell receptor beta chains share one sample of origin, sequenced in a study of T cells in localized non-small cell lung cancer. Measured with immunoSEQ multiplex PCR; TCRdb has only the in-frame clones, and not every one. The sample contains some 2,100 clones, roughly 29% of which appear only once. The specimen was normal lung tissue next to the tumor, collected before any cancer treatment. Every receptor here comes from a female donor older than 55 with stage I lung adenocarcinoma.

In nucleotides, the CDR3 is TGTGCCAGCAGCGTACTAGGTGGGCAGCCCCAGCATTTT. Encoded protein: CASSVLGGQPQHF. The chain links TRBV9 to TRBJ1-5; D unresolved. Trimming left V 1 base short and J 7 bases short, with 9 bases between. Germline CDR1 reads SGDLS; CDR2 reads YYNGEE. CDR3 length equals 13 residues.

This clone is deemed large. The chain is built from TRBV6-8 and TRBJ2-3; D is perhaps TRBD1 (5 bases). This CDR3 comprises 13 residues. Trimming removed 8 bases at V and 2 bases at J, with 11 bases between. Germline CDR1 MNHGY, CDR2 SAAAGT. The CDR3 loop reads CASGVGVTDTQYF. The CDR3 nucleotides read TGTGCCAGCGGAGTAGGGGTCACAGATACGCAGTATTTT.

The chain is built from TRBV19 and TRBJ1-4, with 7 nucleotides matching TRBD1. Trimming took 6 bases from V and 7 from J; bases not matched to a gene: 11. This CDR3 is built from 15 residues. Germline assignment: CDR1 LNHDA and CDR2 SQIVND (reference sequence). The CDR3 region has the DNA TGTGCCAGTAGCTCTAGACAGGGAGGGACTGAAAAACTGTTTTTT. Translated: CASSSRQGGTEKLFF. Variable domain in full (rest from reference TRBV19 and TRBJ1-4): DGGITQSPKYLFRKEGQNVTLSCEQNLNHDAMYWYRQDPGQGLRLIYYSQIVNDFQKGDIAEGYSVSREKKESFPLTVTSAQKNPTAFYLCASSSRQGGTEKLFFGSGTQLSVL.

The CDR3 protein is CASSPNRQDPAALYGYTF. CDR3 DNA sequence: TGTGCCAGCTCACCAAACCGCCAGGACCCCGCGGCTCTCTATGGCTACACCTTC. This chain joins TRBV18 and TRBJ1-2; D remains ambiguous. The length of the CDR3 is 18 residues. Germline loops: CDR1 KGHSH, CDR2 LQKENI. V gave up 2 bases and J gave up 4 bases, with 23 bases separating them.

The rearrangement uses TRBV29-1 and TRBJ2-5; 11 bases are a match to TRBD2. Germline CDR1 SQVTM, CDR2 ANQGSEA. V lost 5 bases, J lost 2 bases, and 10 bases stayed unmatched. The CDR3 consists of 16 residues. This chain's CDR3 is CSVPRRGLAVQETQYF. CDR3 DNA: TGCAGCGTTCCCCGACGGGGACTAGCGGTACAAGAGACCCAGTACTTC.

This clone has just a few counts. This chain links TRBV19 with TRBJ2-2; tentatively, D is TRBD1 (6 bases). The CDR3 is made up of 14 amino acids. Trimming took 10 bases from V and 2 from J, leaving 14 bases between them. Germline V gene data show CDR1 as LNHDA and CDR2 as SQIVND (reference sequence). CDR3 sequence: CATSRDINTGELFF. The CDR3 DNA follows: TGTGCCACCTCCCGGGACATTAACACCGGGGAGCTGTTTTTT.

This chain links TRBV11-3 with TRBJ1-2; TRBD1 might be the D (5 bases). The germline gives CDR1 SGHNT, CDR2 YENEEA. CDR3 length equals 17 residues. The germline V and J ends were trimmed by 5 bases and 6 bases, with 25 bases remaining between them. The CDR3 loop reads CASSPSRAGMFGNGYTF. DNA for the CDR3: TGTGCCAGCAGCCCATCAAGGGCAGGGATGTTCGGCAATGGCTACACCTTC.

This clone appeared a few times. The gene calls are TRBV11-3 and TRBJ2-1; a weak D match, TRBD2 (5 bases). CDR1 SGHNT and CDR2 YENEEA come from the germline V gene. Trimming stripped 5 bases from V and 6 bases from J, with 17 bases between. The CDR3 is 15 residues long. The CDR3 sequence is CASSPRELEGNEQFF. The CDR3, as DNA: TGTGCCAGCAGCCCCCGGGAACTAGAGGGCAATGAGCAGTTCTTC.

CDR3 residues: CASSLFLGTTGELFF. The CDR3 nucleotides are TGTGCCAGCAGTCTATTCCTCGGGACTACCGGGGAGCTGTTTTTT. The genes are TRBV9 and TRBJ2-2; a weak D match, TRBD2 (6 bases). V gave up 5 bases and J gave up 5 bases, with 16 bases separating them. Germline V CDR1 and CDR2: SGDLS, YYNGEE. The length of the CDR3 is 15 residues.

This rearrangement joins TRBV19 to TRBJ2-5; 10 bases align to TRBD2. There are 16 residues in the CDR3. The ends lost 4 bases at V and 4 bases at J; junction bases unmatched: 9. Germline loops: CDR1 LNHDA, CDR2 SQIVND (reference sequence). CDR3 loop: CASSTLAGVSVETQYF. The CDR3 DNA reads TGTGCCAGTAGTACCCTAGCGGGGGTCTCGGTAGAGACCCAGTACTTC.

This clone was seen only a few times. The rearrangement uses TRBV7-7 and TRBJ1-3; D uncertain. CDR3 size: 14 residues. V dropped 1 base and J dropped 3 bases, with 7 bases sitting between them. From germline, CDR1 is SSHAT and CDR2 FNYEAQ (reference sequence). This CDR3 is CASSLDLDGNTIYF. The CDR3 DNA reads as TGTGCCAGCAGCTTAGACCTTGATGGAAACACCATATATTTT.